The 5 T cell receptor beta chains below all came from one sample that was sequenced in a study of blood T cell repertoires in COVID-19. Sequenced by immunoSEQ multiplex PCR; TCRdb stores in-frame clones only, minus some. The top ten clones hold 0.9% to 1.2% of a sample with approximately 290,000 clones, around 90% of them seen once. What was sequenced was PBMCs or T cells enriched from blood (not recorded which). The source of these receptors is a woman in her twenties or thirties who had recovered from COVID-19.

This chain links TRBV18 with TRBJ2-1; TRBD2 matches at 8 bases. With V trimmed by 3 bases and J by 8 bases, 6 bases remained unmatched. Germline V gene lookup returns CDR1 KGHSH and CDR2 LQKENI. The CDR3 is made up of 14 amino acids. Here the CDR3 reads CASSPSGRGYEQFF. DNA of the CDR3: TGTGCCAGCTCACCGAGCGGGAGAGGGTATGAGCAGTTCTTC.

For the CDR3, the DNA is TGTGCCAGCAGCATCCGAACAGGGCTCGGGGCGGATGAGCAGTTCTTC. The encoded protein is CASSIRTGLGADEQFF. The V gene is TRBV5-5, the J gene TRBJ2-1; weak D call: TRBD1 (6 bases). The CDR3 contains 16 residues. Germline V CDR1 and CDR2: SGHKS, YYEKEE (reference sequence). Trimming removed 4 bases at V and 8 bases at J, with 22 bases between.

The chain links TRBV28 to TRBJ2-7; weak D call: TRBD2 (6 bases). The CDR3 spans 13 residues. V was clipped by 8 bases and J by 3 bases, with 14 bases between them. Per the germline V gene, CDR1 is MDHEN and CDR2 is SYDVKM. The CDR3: CASGSGGYYEQYF. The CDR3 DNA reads TGTGCCAGCGGCTCTGGGGGGTACTACGAGCAGTACTTC.

In DNA form, the CDR3 reads TGCAGTGCTAGTAGGGACAGCCTATATAGCAATCAGCCCCAGCATTTT. Its translation is CSASRDSLYSNQPQHF. The J gene is TRBJ1-5, the V gene TRBV20-1; 7 bases match TRBD1. CDR1 DFQATT and CDR2 SNEGSKA come from the germline V gene (reference sequence). The CDR3 extends over 16 amino acids. The V gene end was trimmed by 3 bases and the J gene end by 0 bases; junction bases not matched to a gene: 8.

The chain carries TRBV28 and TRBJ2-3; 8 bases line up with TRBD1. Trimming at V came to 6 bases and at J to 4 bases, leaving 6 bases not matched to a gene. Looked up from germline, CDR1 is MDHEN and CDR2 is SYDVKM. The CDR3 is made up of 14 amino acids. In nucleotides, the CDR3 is TGTGCCAGCAGCCTCGGACAGGGTCCAGATACGCAGTATTTT. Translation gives CASSLGQGPDTQYF.